This T cell receptor beta chain was captured in a study of shared clonotypes between healthy human individuals. Overall study context: Each donor's CD8 memory used one plate, CD8 naive two, each CD4 subset three. The study's findings and limits: Several donors held about 5.1% of naive CD4 clonotypes in common.

To note about this clone: Its antigen is as yet unknown.

TCRdb's copy holds only in-frame clones and misses some; the assay was immunoSEQ multiplex PCR. The sample holds 650,000 to 800,000 clones, around 90% seen once. The J segment lost 5 bases and the V segment lost 4 bases, leaving 5 bases of the junction unmatched. From germline, CDR1 is SGHTA and CDR2 FQGNSA. The CDR3 is 15 amino acids. The naive CD8 fraction comprised CD45RO-negative cells positively selected for CCR7 and excluded terminally differentiated effector memory CD45RA+ cells. This sequence joins TRBV7-2 and TRBJ2-5; 12 bases are a match to TRBD2. The sequencing input was naive CD8+ T cells sorted from blood. The source is a man younger than 45 in good health. The CDR3, as DNA: TGTGCCAGCAGCTCACGGCTAGCGGGAGGGGAGACCCAGTACTTC. It is translated as CASSSRLAGGETQYF.